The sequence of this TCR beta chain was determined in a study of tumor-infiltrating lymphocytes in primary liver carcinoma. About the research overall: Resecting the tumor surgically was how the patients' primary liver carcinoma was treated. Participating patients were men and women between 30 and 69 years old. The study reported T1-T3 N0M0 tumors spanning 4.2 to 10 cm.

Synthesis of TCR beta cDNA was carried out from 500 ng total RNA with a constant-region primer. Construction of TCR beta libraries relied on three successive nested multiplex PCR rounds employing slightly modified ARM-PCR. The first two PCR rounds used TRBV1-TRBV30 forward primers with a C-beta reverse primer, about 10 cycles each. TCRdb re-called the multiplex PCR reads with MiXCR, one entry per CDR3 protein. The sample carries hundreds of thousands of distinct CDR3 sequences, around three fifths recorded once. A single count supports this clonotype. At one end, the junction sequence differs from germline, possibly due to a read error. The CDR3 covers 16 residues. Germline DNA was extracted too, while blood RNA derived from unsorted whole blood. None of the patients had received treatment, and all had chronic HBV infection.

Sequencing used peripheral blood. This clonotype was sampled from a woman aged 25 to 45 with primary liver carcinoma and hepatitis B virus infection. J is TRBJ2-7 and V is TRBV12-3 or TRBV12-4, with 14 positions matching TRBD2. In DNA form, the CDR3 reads TGTGCCAGCAGTCCGACTAGCGGGAGGGCCAGCGACGAGGAGTACTTC. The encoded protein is CASSPTSGRASDEEYF.